This T cell receptor beta chain was profiled in a study of response to subunit inactivated influenza vaccine (dated by TCRdb to 2016 to 2018). Concerning the study at large: To follow how T cells responded to a trivalent subunit inactivated influenza vaccine, the researchers relied on deep quantitative profiling of the T cell receptor repertoire. Broad study findings and their caveats: It was suggested by the authors that each seasonal influenza vaccination may recruit only a limited number of new T cells.

V is pared back by 0 bases and J by 7 bases, with 9 bases lying between the germline termini. From the cysteine through the phenylalanine, the CDR3 covers 13 amino acids. Only the CDR3 portion is preserved as DNA: 39 bases, with reading frame beginning at the first base. According to the germline V gene (reference sequence), CDR1 reads MNHEY and CDR2 reads SMNVEV. Receptor amplification or capture employed RT-PCR. The sample was run on an Illumina HiSeq 2500. Using fastp at Q25 and MiXCR, TCRdb reprocessed the public reads and kept productive beta chains. Rows matching on CDR3 protein sequence are summarized as one entry with the most common DNA and genes. Across this sample there are 650,000 to 800,000 distinct CDR3 sequences, with approximately 15% seen only once. The top ten hold approximately 7% of the sample. In regard to this clonotype: The antigen it recognizes is unknown. No base quality values were provided; no much bigger clone lies one nucleotide off.

The sample was PBMCs from blood, taken roughly 15 days before vaccination. Recombination linked TRBV27 to TRBJ1-2, with no reliable assignment of the D segment. This clonotype was sampled from a man aged 45-60 years who received an inactivated influenza vaccine. Donor details come from another sample of the same person, matched by shared clones. Here is the DNA: TGTGCCAGCAGTTTATCCTTTTCGGGTGGCTACACCTTC. This gives the protein CASSLSFSGGYTF.